This TCR beta chain was sequenced for a study of tumor and adjacent non-tumor tissue in lung cancer. Study details: On average, productive TCRbeta reads reached about 4.4 million per sample. Study-wide points: Tumor tissue had significantly higher TCR diversity than normal lung.

The CDR3 spans 20 residues. Germline CDR1 is SGHKS and CDR2 is YYEKEE (reference sequence). Trimming removed 6 bases at V and 10 bases at J, with 38 bases between. In regard to this clonotype: Its antigen remains unknown.

A modified ARM-PCR protocol with three rounds of nested PCR amplified TCRbeta. In TCRdb, the multiplex PCR reads were re-called with MiXCR into one record per CDR3 protein. The sample lists some 84,000 distinct CDR3 sequences, about three fifths occurring once. No cell sorting was done before RNA was extracted from the tissue. This TCR came from a man between 65 and 85 years old with non-small cell lung cancer. What was sequenced was lung tumor tissue. The chain recombines TRBV5-5 with TRBJ2-1; tentatively, D is TRBD2 (6 bases). This CDR3 is CASNHPSFRGGLGGMGEQFF. The DNA for the CDR3 is TGTGCCAGCAACCACCCATCCTTCCGCGGAGGGCTAGGAGGAATGGGAGAGCAGTTCTTC.